Below are 11 T cell receptor beta chains sequenced from a single sample in a study of blood T cell repertoires in COVID-19. The assay was immunoSEQ multiplex PCR, and TCRdb's table has in-frame clones only and misses some. The profile shows 100,000 to 150,000 clones, less than 85% of them singletons. The sample taken for sequencing was peripheral blood. These receptor sequences come from a man aged 50 to 59 with acute or convalescent COVID-19.

This chain uses TRBV25-1 with TRBJ2-5; 7 bases line up with TRBD1. The J segment lost 1 base and the V segment lost 7 bases, leaving 6 bases of the junction unmatched. The CDR3 is 14 residues long. The V gene's germline CDR1 is MGHDK and CDR2 SYGVNS. This CDR3 is CASTRDSIQETQYF. The DNA for the CDR3 is TGTGCCAGCACCCGGGACAGTATCCAAGAGACCCAGTACTTC.

The V gene is TRBV5-1, the J gene TRBJ2-7, with 7 bases that match TRBD2. Looked up from germline, CDR1 is SGHRS and CDR2 is YFSETQ. This CDR3 is built from 14 residues. V gave up 3 bases and J gave up 5 bases; unmatched junction bases: 8. DNA of the CDR3: TGCGCCAGCAGCTGGGGCGGGAGAGGGGACGAGCAGTACTTC. The encoded protein is CASSWGGRGDEQYF.

The chain carries TRBV5-1 and TRBJ1-4; D uncertain. V was cut by 3 bases and J by 3 bases, with 12 bases left in between. The germline CDR1 and CDR2 sequences are SGHRS and YFSETQ. The CDR3 runs to 15 residues. This CDR3 reads CASSSDPGSNEKLFF. DNA of the CDR3: TGCGCCAGCAGCTCCGATCCGGGGTCTAATGAAAAACTGTTTTTT.

The rearrangement joins TRBV5-4 to TRBJ2-3; D is possibly TRBD2 (5 bases). There are 16 residues in the CDR3. Germline V gives CDR1 SGHNT, CDR2 YYREEE (reference sequence). V was trimmed by 4 bases and J by 1 base, leaving 16 bases between them. The CDR3 is CASSRNKVRGTDTQYF. The CDR3 nucleotides read TGTGCCAGCAGCCGAAATAAGGTGCGGGGCACAGATACGCAGTATTTT.

This clone was seen a handful of times. This sequence joins TRBV9 and TRBJ1-1, with TRBD1 identical over 11 bases. The germline V gene encodes CDR1 SGDLS and CDR2 YYNGEE. The CDR3 spans 15 residues. V lost 4 bases, J lost 5 bases, and 7 bases stayed unmatched. The CDR3 protein is CASSFGTGGETEAFF. CDR3 in DNA: TGTGCCAGCAGCTTTGGGACAGGGGGTGAAACTGAAGCTTTCTTT.

The chain combines TRBV11-3 with TRBJ1-1; D is ambiguous. Trimming removed 0 bases at V and 4 bases at J, with 9 bases between. This CDR3 region has 14 residues. Germline-derived CDR1 and CDR2 are SGHNT and YENEEA. Written as DNA, the CDR3 is TGTGCCAGCAGCTTAGACACGGAGAGCACTGAAGCTTTCTTT. Translating gives CASSLDTESTEAFF.

The chain combines TRBV11-3 with TRBJ2-2; 8 bases agree with TRBD2. The CDR3 length is 17 residues. The germline V gene encodes CDR1 SGHNT and CDR2 YENEEA. With 5 bases clipped from V and 2 bases from J, the junction kept 10 bases outside the gene matches. The CDR3: CASSAESGGANTGELFF. Here the CDR3 DNA reads TGTGCCAGCAGCGCCGAGTCCGGGGGGGCCAACACCGGGGAGCTGTTTTTT.

V gene TRBV2 combines with J gene TRBJ2-7; tentatively, D is TRBD1 (5 bases). Trimming took 11 bases from V and 0 from J, leaving 20 bases between them. CDR1 and CDR2 (germline): SNHLY, FYNNEI. This CDR3 has 15 amino acids. CDR3 DNA: TGTGCCTTATACGAGACAGATTTGAGCTCCTACGAGCAGTACTTC. It codes for CALYETDLSSYEQYF.

The chain has TRBV27 and TRBJ1-5, with 8 positions matching TRBD1. With 6 bases clipped from V and 3 bases from J, the junction kept 7 bases outside the gene matches. The CDR3 runs to 15 residues. Germline-derived CDR1 and CDR2 are MNHEY and SMNVEV (reference sequence). CDR3 nucleotides: TGTGCCAGCAGAGCGACAGGGGTGAACAATCAGCCCCAGCATTTT. This codes for CASRATGVNNQPQHF.

This clone has a handful of counts. The chain combines TRBV10-3 with TRBJ2-7; 10 bases agree with TRBD2. The V and J ends lost 6 bases and 6 bases, in that order; junction bases with no gene match: 8. Germline V CDR1 and CDR2: ENHRY, SYGVKD. The CDR3 totals 14 residues. Written as DNA, the CDR3 is TGTGCCATCAGGGGACTAGCGCGTGGAGGCGAGCAGTACTTC. It yields the protein CAIRGLARGGEQYF.

V and J are TRBV5-6 and TRBJ1-1; unclear D gene. Trimming removed 0 bases from V and 4 bases from J, with 7 bases in between. The CDR3 extends over 13 amino acids. CDR1 and CDR2 (germline): SGHDT, YYEEEE. Here the CDR3 DNA reads TGTGCCAGCAGCTTGGGTTTAGTCACTGAAGCTTTCTTT. It yields the protein CASSLGLVTEAFF.